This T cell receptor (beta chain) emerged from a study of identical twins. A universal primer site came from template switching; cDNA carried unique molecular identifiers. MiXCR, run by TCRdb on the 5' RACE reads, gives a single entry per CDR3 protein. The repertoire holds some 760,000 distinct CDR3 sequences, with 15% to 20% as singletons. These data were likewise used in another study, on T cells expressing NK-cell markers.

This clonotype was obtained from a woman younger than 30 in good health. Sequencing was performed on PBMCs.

The CDR3 sequence is CASSLMGTGERRQYF. For the CDR3, the DNA is TGTGCCAGCAGCTTGATGGGGACAGGGGAGCGTCGGCAGTACTTC. The rearrangement joins TRBV5-5 to TRBJ2-7; TRBD1 aligns across 10 bases. The CDR3 consists of 15 residues. V dropped 1 base and J dropped 9; count of bases not matched to a gene: 10. Germline V gene lookup returns CDR1 SGHKS and CDR2 YYEKEE (reference sequence).